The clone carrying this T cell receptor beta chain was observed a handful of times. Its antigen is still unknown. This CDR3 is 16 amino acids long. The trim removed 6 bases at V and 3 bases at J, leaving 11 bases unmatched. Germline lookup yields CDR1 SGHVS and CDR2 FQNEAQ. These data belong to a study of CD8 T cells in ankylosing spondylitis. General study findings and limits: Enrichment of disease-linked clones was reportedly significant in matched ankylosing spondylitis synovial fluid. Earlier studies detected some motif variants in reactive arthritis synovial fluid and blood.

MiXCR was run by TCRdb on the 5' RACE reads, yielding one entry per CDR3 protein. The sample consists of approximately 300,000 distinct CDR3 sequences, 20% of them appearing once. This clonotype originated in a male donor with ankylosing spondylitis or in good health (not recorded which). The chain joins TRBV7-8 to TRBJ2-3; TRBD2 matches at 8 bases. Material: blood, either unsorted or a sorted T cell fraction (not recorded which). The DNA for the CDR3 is TGTGCCAGCAGTCCGATAGCGGGGCGAAAAACAGATACGCAGTATTTT. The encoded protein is CASSPIAGRKTDTQYF.